This section outlines one T cell receptor (beta chain) sequence together with its context. These data originate in a study of blood T cell repertoires in COVID-19. Study-wide context: Samples of COVID-19 (acute and convalescent) were obtained from the United States, Italy and Spain.

Participant reports of clinical history set cohort assignment. Someone with COVID-19 had been met by exposed participants within 2 weeks before study entry. Profiling relied on immunoSEQ multiplex PCR, and the TCRdb table lists in-frame clones only, not all of them. The sample contains roughly 200,000 clones, 86% of which appear only once. V lost 4 bases and J 2 bases, leaving 11 bases between the germline ends. The V gene's germline CDR1 is KGHDR and CDR2 SFDVKD. The CDR3 runs 14 residues. This receptor was taken from a woman between 25 and 40 years old who had been exposed to COVID-19. What was sequenced was PBMCs or T cells enriched from blood (not recorded which). The J gene is TRBJ2-7, the V gene TRBV24-1, with a tentative D call TRBD1 (6 bases). The CDR3 protein is CATSETGRTYEQYF. DNA of the CDR3: TGTGCCACCAGTGAAACAGGGCGGACCTACGAGCAGTACTTC.